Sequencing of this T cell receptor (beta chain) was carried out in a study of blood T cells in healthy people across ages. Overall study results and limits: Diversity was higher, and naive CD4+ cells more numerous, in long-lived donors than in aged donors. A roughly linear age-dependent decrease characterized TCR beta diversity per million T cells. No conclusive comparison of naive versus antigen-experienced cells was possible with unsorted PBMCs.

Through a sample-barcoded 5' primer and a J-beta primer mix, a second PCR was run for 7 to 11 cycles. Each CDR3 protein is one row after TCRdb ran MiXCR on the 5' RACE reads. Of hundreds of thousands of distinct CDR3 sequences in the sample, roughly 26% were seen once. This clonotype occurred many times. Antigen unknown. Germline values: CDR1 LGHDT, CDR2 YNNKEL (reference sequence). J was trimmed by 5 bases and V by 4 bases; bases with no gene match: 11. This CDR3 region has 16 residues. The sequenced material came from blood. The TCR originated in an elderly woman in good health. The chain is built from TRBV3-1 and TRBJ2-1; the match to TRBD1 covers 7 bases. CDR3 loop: CASSRQGFVSNNEQFF. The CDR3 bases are TGTGCCAGCAGCCGACAGGGTTTCGTTTCTAACAATGAGCAGTTCTTC.